This T cell receptor (beta chain) was recovered during a study of T-cell reconstitution after alpha-beta-depleted transplantation in children. Germline V gives CDR1 SEHNR, CDR2 FQNEAQ (reference sequence). CDR3 length: 14 residues. Trimming stripped 4 bases from V and 1 base from J, with 10 bases between. The sample holds a few counts of this clonotype. It was with unique molecular identifiers that the TCRbeta library was prepared. TCRdb reanalysed the PCR reads using MiXCR and keeps one entry per CDR3 protein. The table lists around 90,000 distinct CDR3 sequences, roughly a sixth of them singletons, with 15% to 20% in the top ten.

The chain carries TRBV7-9 and TRBJ1-2, with a weak D call TRBD1 (6 bases). The source material was PBMCs, mostly from graft donor cells, sampled 180 days after TCRalphabeta/CD19-depleted stem cell transplant. The sequence was collected from a male patient aged 2 to 10 who had a stem cell transplant for acute lymphoblastic leukemia, so the T cells may come from the graft donor. The CDR3 sequence: CASSYRTDNYGYTF. CDR3 DNA: TGTGCCAGCAGCTACAGGACAGATAACTATGGCTACACCTTC.